Listed below are T cell receptor beta chains from one sample, sequenced in a study of beta chain features in type 1 diabetes. The table came from immunoSEQ multiplex PCR; TCRdb's copy has only in-frame clones and leaves some out. Seen here are hundreds of thousands of clones, about 14% observed once, and the top ten hold approximately 0.039%. Sample: naive CD4+ T cells from blood. These receptors originate from a man between 18 and 29 years old with type 1 diabetes. CDR3s include the opening cysteine and the closing phenylalanine or tryptophan. Each record gives: J gene, clone size, V gene, D gene, CDR3 DNA, CDR3 protein. A D gene is named only where the DNA matches it firmly. A row's size may be missing; if present it is once, few, many or a size class.

J gene: TRBJ1-6; clone size: few; V gene: TRBV7-2; D gene: TRBD1; CDR3 DNA: TGTGCCAGCAGTCCCGGACAGGGTCGCTATCATAATTCACCCCTCCACTTT; CDR3 protein: CASSPGQGRYHNSPLHF
J gene: TRBJ2-1; clone size: few; V gene: TRBV5-1; D gene: .; CDR3 DNA: TGCGCCAGCAGCTTGGCTGGCAGATCCTACAATGAGCAGTTCTTC; CDR3 protein: CASSLAGRSYNEQFF
J gene: TRBJ2-7; clone size: few; V gene: TRBV30; D gene: .; CDR3 DNA: TGTGCCTGGACCTCTGCCTACGAGCAGTACTTC; CDR3 protein: CAWTSAYEQYF
J gene: TRBJ2-3; clone size: .; V gene: TRBV5-4; D gene: .; CDR3 DNA: TGTGCCAGCAGCTTGGCCGAACTAGCTGGAACAGATACGCAGTATTTT; CDR3 protein: CASSLAELAGTDTQYF
J gene: TRBJ1-1; clone size: .; V gene: TRBV28; D gene: .; CDR3 DNA: TGTGCCAGCAGTTTAGCGGGGAACACTGAAGCTTTCTTT; CDR3 protein: CASSLAGNTEAFF
J gene: TRBJ2-3; clone size: .; V gene: TRBV10-3; D gene: .; CDR3 DNA: TGTGCCATCAGTCGAACCCAAGACAGGTCGCTAGGATATACGCAGTATTTT; CDR3 protein: CAISRTQDRSLGYTQYF
J gene: TRBJ2-1; clone size: few; V gene: TRBV5-4; D gene: .; CDR3 DNA: TGTGCCAGCAGCATCGACCGGAATGAGCAGTTCTTC; CDR3 protein: CASSIDRNEQFF
J gene: TRBJ2-1; clone size: few; V gene: TRBV5-1; D gene: TRBD2; CDR3 DNA: TGCGCCAGCACCTTAGCGGGATCTATGGATGAGCAGTTCTTC; CDR3 protein: CASTLAGSMDEQFF
J gene: TRBJ1-2; clone size: few; V gene: TRBV19; D gene: TRBD1; CDR3 DNA: TGTGCCAGTGCGGGACAGCGATATCAGGGCTACACCTTC; CDR3 protein: CASAGQRYQGYTF
J gene: TRBJ2-7; clone size: few; V gene: TRBV15; D gene: TRBD2; CDR3 DNA: TGTGCCACCAGCAGAGATTTGGGGACTAGCGGATACTACGAGCAGTACTTC; CDR3 protein: CATSRDLGTSGYYEQYF
J gene: TRBJ2-1; clone size: .; V gene: TRBV7-2; D gene: .; CDR3 DNA: TGTGCCAGCAGCTTCAGGCGGGGTTCAATCGATGAGCAGTTCTTC; CDR3 protein: CASSFRRGSIDEQFF
J gene: TRBJ2-7; clone size: few; V gene: TRBV6-5; D gene: .; CDR3 DNA: TGTGCCAGCAGTTACTCCCTACCGGGACGGACCTACGAGCAGTACTTC; CDR3 protein: CASSYSLPGRTYEQYF